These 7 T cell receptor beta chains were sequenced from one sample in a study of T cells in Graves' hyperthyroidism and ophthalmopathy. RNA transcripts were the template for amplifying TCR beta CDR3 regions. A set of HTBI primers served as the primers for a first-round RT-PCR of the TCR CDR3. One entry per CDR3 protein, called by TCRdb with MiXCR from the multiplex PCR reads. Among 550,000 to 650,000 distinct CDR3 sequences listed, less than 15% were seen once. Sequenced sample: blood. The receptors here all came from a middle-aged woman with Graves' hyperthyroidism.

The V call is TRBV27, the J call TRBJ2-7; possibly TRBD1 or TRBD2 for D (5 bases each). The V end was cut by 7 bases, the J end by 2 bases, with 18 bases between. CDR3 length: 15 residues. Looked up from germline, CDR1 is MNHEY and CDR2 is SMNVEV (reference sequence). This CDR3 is CASKLTGTDTYEQYF. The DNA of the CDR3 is TGTGCCAGCAAACTGACCGGGACGGACACCTACGAGCAGTACTTC.

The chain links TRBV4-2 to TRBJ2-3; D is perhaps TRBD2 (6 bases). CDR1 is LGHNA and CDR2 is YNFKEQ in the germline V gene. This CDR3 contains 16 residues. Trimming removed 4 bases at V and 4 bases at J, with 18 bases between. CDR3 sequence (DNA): TGTGCCAGCAGCCTCGCGAGCGGGCGCGGGGCAGATACGCAGTATTTT. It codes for CASSLASGRGADTQYF.

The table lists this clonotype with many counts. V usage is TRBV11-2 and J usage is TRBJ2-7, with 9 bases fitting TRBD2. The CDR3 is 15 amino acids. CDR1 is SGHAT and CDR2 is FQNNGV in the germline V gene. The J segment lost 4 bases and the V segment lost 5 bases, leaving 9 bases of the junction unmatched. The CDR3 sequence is CASSKEAGGPYEQYF. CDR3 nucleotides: TGTGCCAGCAGCAAGGAGGCGGGAGGGCCTTACGAGCAGTACTTC.

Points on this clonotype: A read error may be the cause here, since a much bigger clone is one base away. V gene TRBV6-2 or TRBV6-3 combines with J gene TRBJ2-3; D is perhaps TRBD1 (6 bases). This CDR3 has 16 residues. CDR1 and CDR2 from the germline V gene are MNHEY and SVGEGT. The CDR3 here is CTSSSLTGTLSDTQYF. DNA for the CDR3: TGTACCAGCAGTTCATTGACAGGCACTCTTTCTGATACGCAGTATTTT.

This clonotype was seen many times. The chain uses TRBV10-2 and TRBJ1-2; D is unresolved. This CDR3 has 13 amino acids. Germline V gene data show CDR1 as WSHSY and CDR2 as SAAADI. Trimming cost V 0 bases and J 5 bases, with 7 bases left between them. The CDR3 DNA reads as TGCGCCAGCAGTGAGTCGCAGATATATGGCTACACCTTC. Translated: CASSESQIYGYTF.

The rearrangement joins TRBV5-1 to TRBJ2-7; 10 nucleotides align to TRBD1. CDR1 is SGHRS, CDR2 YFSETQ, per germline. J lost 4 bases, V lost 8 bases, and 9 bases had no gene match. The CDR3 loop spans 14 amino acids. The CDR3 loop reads CASGDRGLGYEQYF. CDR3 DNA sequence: TGCGCCAGTGGGGACAGGGGCCTTGGGTACGAGCAGTACTTC.

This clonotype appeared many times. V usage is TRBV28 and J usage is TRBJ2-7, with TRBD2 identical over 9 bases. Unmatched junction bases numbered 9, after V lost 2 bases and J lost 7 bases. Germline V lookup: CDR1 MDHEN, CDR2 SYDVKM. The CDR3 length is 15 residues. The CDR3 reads CASSLQGGRAGEQYF. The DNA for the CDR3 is TGTGCCAGCAGTTTACAAGGCGGGAGGGCCGGGGAGCAGTACTTC.